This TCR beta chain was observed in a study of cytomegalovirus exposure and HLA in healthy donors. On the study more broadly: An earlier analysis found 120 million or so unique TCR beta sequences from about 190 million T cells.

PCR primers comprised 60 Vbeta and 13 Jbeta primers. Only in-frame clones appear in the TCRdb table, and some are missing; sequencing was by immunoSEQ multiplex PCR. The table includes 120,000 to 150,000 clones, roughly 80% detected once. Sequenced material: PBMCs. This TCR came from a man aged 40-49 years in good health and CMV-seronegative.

In nucleotides, the CDR3 is TGTGCCAGCAGTGCCCAGGGGACCCGTAATCAGCCCCAGCATTTT. Translated, it gives CASSAQGTRNQPQHF. The gene calls are TRBV2 and TRBJ1-5; the D gene is possibly TRBD1 (6 bases). V was shortened by 4 bases and J by 4 bases, with 14 bases between the two germline ends. The CDR3 length is 15 residues. Germline values: CDR1 SNHLY, CDR2 FYNNEI.